This T cell receptor (beta chain) was observed in a study of cytomegalovirus exposure and HLA in healthy donors. General study points: There were several of the most significant clusters that appeared linked to common viral pathogens in a later analysis. A later analysis reportedly found that, within productive TCRs, an Asian-associated ancestry cluster had fewer N-insertions than the mean observed across the roughly 690 donors.

The CDR3 consists of 15 residues. Germline V lookup: CDR1 SGHTA, CDR2 FQGNSA. Trimming cost V 6 bases and J 1 base; bases outside gene matches: 6. The study ran its PCR with 60 Vbeta and 13 Jbeta primers. TCRdb's copy holds only in-frame clones and misses some; the assay was immunoSEQ multiplex PCR. This sample yields roughly 120,000 clones, of which over 60% are seen a single time; approximately 4% belongs to the top ten. About this clone: Its matching antigen is unknown.

It was healthy bone marrow donors who served as donors. At collection, donors were nominally healthy, but unrecorded immune exposures were probable. Source material: PBMCs. This chain connects TRBV7-2 to TRBJ1-5, with 7 bases lining up with TRBD1. The sequence derives from a young man in good health and CMV-seropositive. The CDR3 loop is CASRKQGFSNQPQHF. For the CDR3, the DNA is TGTGCCAGCAGGAAACAGGGGTTCAGCAATCAGCCCCAGCATTTT.